This entry lists 14 T cell receptor beta chains sequenced from one sample in a study of cytomegalovirus exposure and HLA in healthy donors. Profiling relied on immunoSEQ multiplex PCR, and the TCRdb table lists in-frame clones only, not all of them. The sample includes hundreds of thousands of clones, roughly 85% of them seen just once. The sequenced sample consisted of PBMCs. Receptor source: a woman aged 18-29 years in good health and CMV-seronegative.

The chain has TRBV25-1 and TRBJ2-7, with D maybe TRBD2 (6 bases). Germline CDR1 MGHDK, CDR2 SYGVNS. This CDR3 is 15 amino acids long. Trimming took off 5 bases at V and 6 bases at J, with 20 bases between the two ends. In nucleotides, the CDR3 is TGTGCCAGCAGTCCCTCGGGCCCCACCGGGGGCGAGCAGTACTTC. This translates into CASSPSGPTGGEQYF.

The chain carries TRBV7-8 and TRBJ1-6; TRBD1 might be the D (6 bases). This CDR3 contains 13 residues. Germline V gene data show CDR1 as SGHVS and CDR2 as FQNEAQ. The V and J ends lost 1 base and 12 bases respectively, with 10 bases between them. DNA for the CDR3: TGTGCCAGCAGCTTAGGGTGGACAGAACCCCTCCACTTT. It codes for CASSLGWTEPLHF.

This clone has more than one count but fewer than ten. V gene TRBV6-5 combines with J gene TRBJ2-5, with D perhaps TRBD2 (6 bases). Germline lookup yields CDR1 MNHEY and CDR2 SVGAGI. Trimming took off 6 bases at V and 4 bases at J, with 15 bases between the two ends. The length of the CDR3 is 14 residues. This chain's CDR3 is CASRRPGTAETQYF. In DNA, the CDR3 is TGTGCCAGCAGACGCCCCGGGACTGCAGAGACCCAGTACTTC.

The chain is built from TRBV7-2 and TRBJ2-2; TRBD2 matches 8 bases. V lost 1 base and J lost 5; bases outside the gene matches: 12. Looked up from germline, CDR1 is SGHTA and CDR2 is FQGNSA. CDR3 length: 18 amino acids. CDR3 amino acids: CASSLGRGSGGKTGELFF. The CDR3 DNA reads TGTGCCAGCAGCTTAGGAAGAGGGAGCGGGGGAAAAACCGGGGAGCTGTTTTTT. Full variable domain (outside the CDR3, taken from reference TRBV7-2 and TRBJ2-2): GAGVSQSPSNKVTEKGKDVELRCDPISGHTALYWYRQSLGQGLEFLIYFQGNSAPDKSGLPSDRFSAERTGGSVSTLTIQRTQQEDSAVYLCASSLGRGSGGKTGELFFGEGSRLTVL.

The V and J genes are TRBV28 and TRBJ1-3, with TRBD1 matching 7 bases. The CDR3 sequence is 15 residues long. Trimming removed 2 bases from V and 2 bases from J; junction bases left unmatched: 3. Germline CDR1 MDHEN, CDR2 SYDVKM. CDR3 nucleotides: TGTGCCAGCAGTTTAACAGGGGATCCTGGAAACACCATATATTTT. It codes for CASSLTGDPGNTIYF.

This chain links TRBV18 with TRBJ1-5; 7 bases agree with TRBD1. V dropped 5 bases and J dropped 3; count of bases not matched to a gene: 4. Germline V gives CDR1 KGHSH, CDR2 LQKENI. This CDR3 region has 14 residues. CDR3 sequence reads: CASSSTGINQPQHF. CDR3 in DNA: TGTGCCAGCTCATCGACAGGGATCAATCAGCCCCAGCATTTT.

This clone was detected only once. The rearrangement joins TRBV4-1 to TRBJ2-7, with unresolved D. The germline V gene has CDR1 MGHRA and CDR2 YSYEKL. Trimming took 5 bases from V and 7 from J, leaving 18 bases between them. This CDR3 contains 14 residues. The CDR3 DNA reads TGCGCCAGCAGCAGACTGCCTGACCTGAGTGAGCAGTACTTC. Amino acid sequence: CASSRLPDLSEQYF.

CDR3 DNA sequence: TGTGCCAGCAGCGAGGGAAGGACCTACGAGCAGTACTTC. This encodes CASSEGRTYEQYF. The rearrangement uses TRBV13 and TRBJ2-7; D might be TRBD2 (5 bases). Trimming took off 5 bases at V and 2 bases at J, with 10 bases between the two ends. This CDR3 has 13 amino acids. The germline CDR1 and CDR2 sequences are PRHDT and FYEKMQ (reference sequence).

This clone was recorded once. The V and J genes are TRBV29-1 and TRBJ1-6; a possible D gene is TRBD1 (5 bases). Per the germline V gene, CDR1 is SQVTM and CDR2 is ANQGSEA. The CDR3 spans 14 residues. Trimming pared 6 bases from V and 5 bases from J, leaving 14 bases between. In DNA form, the CDR3 reads TGCAGCGTAAAAACAGGACCCGATAATTCACCCCTCCACTTT. Residues: CSVKTGPDNSPLHF.

This rearrangement joins TRBV27 to TRBJ2-1, with 8 nucleotides matching TRBD2. CDR1 is MNHEY and CDR2 is SMNVEV in the germline V gene (reference sequence). The CDR3 is made up of 15 amino acids. J lost 2 bases, V lost 5 bases, and 5 bases had no gene match. CDR3 nucleotides: TGTGCCAGCAGTCCCACGGGACTAGCCTACAATGAGCAGTTCTTC. As protein: CASSPTGLAYNEQFF.

The chain is built from TRBV2 and TRBJ2-7; perhaps TRBD2 as D (6 bases). The length of the CDR3 is 15 residues. Germline CDR1 is SNHLY and CDR2 is FYNNEI. Trimming took 6 bases from V and 3 from J, leaving 18 bases between them. CDR3 loop: CASSPLGGKGYEQYF. The DNA for the CDR3 is TGTGCCAGCAGCCCCCTGGGCGGGAAGGGCTACGAGCAGTACTTC.

The chain is built from TRBV19 and TRBJ1-2; D gene ambiguous. V was cut by 3 bases and J by 0 bases, with 5 bases left in between. The V gene's germline CDR1 is LNHDA and CDR2 SQIVND (reference sequence). CDR3 size: 13 residues. CDR3 nucleotide sequence: TGTGCCAGTAGTATTCACACTAACTATGGCTACACCTTC. Protein sequence: CASSIHTNYGYTF.

This chain uses TRBV28 with TRBJ1-1, with D hard to call. The ends were cut back, 2 bases at V and 2 bases at J, with 6 bases in the middle. CDR3 length: 13 amino acids. Germline V CDR1 and CDR2: MDHEN, SYDVKM. The CDR3 protein is CASSLGSNTEAFF. CDR3 bases: TGTGCCAGCAGTTTAGGCTCCAACACTGAAGCTTTCTTT.

This chain connects TRBV28 to TRBJ1-1; tentatively, D is TRBD1 (5 bases). V was pared by 3 bases and J by 4 bases, with 9 bases between. The germline CDR1 and CDR2 sequences are MDHEN and SYDVKM. The CDR3 length is 13 residues. CDR3 amino acids: CASSLIGGTEAFF. The CDR3 nucleotides read TGTGCCAGCAGTTTGATCGGGGGCACTGAAGCTTTCTTT.